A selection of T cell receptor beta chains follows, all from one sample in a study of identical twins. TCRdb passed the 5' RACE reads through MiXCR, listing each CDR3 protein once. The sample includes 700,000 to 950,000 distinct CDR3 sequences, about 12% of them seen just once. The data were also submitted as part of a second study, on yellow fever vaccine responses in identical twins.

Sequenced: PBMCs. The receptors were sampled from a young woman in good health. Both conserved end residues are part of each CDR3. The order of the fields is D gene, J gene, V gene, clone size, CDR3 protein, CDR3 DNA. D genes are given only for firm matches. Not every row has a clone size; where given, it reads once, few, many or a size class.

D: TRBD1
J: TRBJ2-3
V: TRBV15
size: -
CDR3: CATSRDPRDRPFTDTQYF
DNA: TGTGCCACCAGCAGAGATCCCAGGGACAGACCCTTCACAGATACGCAGTATTTT

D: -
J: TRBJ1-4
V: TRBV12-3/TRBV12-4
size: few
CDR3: CASSSVFGGEKLFF
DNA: TGTGCCAGCAGTTCCGTATTCGGGGGAGAAAAACTGTTTTTT

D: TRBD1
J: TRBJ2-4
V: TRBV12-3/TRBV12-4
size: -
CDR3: CASSGGQNLVAKNIQYF
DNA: TGTGCCAGCAGTGGGGGACAGAATCTAGTAGCCAAAAACATTCAGTACTTC

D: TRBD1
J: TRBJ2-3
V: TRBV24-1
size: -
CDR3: CATSDRTGTSTDTQYF
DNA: TGTGCCACCAGTGATCGGACAGGAACTAGCACAGATACGCAGTATTTT

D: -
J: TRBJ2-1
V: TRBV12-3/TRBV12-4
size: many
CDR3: CASSLRSGLSYNEQFF
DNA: TGTGCCAGCAGTTTACGGAGCGGGCTCTCCTACAATGAGCAGTTCTTC

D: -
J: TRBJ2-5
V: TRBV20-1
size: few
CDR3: CSPLGPETQYF
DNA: TGCAGTCCCCTAGGGCCTGAGACCCAGTACTTC

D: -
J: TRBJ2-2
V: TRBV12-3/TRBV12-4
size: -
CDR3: CASRSSNTGELFF
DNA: TGTGCCAGCAGGTCTAGCAACACCGGGGAGCTGTTTTTT

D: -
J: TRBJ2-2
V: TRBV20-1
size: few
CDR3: CSARDTLGEKDTGELFF
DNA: TGCAGTGCTAGAGATACCCTGGGGGAGAAAGACACCGGGGAGCTGTTTTTT

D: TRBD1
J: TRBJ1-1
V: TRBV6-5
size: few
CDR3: CASSYSGQSDTEAFF
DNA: TGTGCCAGCAGTTACTCGGGACAGAGTGACACTGAAGCTTTCTTT

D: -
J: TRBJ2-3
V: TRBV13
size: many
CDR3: CASAVVDTQYF
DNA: TGTGCCAGCGCCGTGGTAGATACGCAGTATTTT

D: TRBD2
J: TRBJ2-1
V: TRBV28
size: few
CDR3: CASSPGVASGRFYNEQFF
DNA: TGTGCCAGCTCCCCCGGGGTGGCTAGCGGGAGGTTCTACAATGAGCAGTTCTTC

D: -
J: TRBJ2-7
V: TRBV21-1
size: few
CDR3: CASSNSWEKDRATYEQYF
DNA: TGTGCCAGCAGCAACTCTTGGGAAAAGGACAGGGCAACCTACGAGCAGTACTTC

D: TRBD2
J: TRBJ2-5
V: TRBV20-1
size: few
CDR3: CSANPGLAGRKETQYF
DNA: TGCAGTGCTAACCCGGGACTAGCGGGAAGGAAGGAGACCCAGTACTTC

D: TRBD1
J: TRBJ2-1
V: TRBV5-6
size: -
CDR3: CASSFRDRVDNEQFF
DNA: TGTGCCAGCAGCTTCCGGGACAGGGTTGACAATGAGCAGTTCTTC

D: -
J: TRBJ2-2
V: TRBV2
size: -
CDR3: CASNDLLGGELFF
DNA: TGTGCCAGCAACGACCTACTGGGCGGGGAGCTGTTTTTT

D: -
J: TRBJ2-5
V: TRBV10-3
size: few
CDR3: CAIMATVQETQYF
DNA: TGTGCCATCATGGCCACAGTTCAAGAGACCCAGTACTTC

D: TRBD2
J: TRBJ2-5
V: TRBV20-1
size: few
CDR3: CSARPSGGARETQYF
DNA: TGCAGTGCTAGACCTAGCGGGGGGGCCAGAGAGACCCAGTACTTC

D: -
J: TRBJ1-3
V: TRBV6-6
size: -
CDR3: CASSYPGNTIYF
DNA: TGTGCCAGCAGTTACCCCGGAAACACCATATATTTT

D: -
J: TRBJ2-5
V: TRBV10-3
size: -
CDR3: CAIQWGLSETQYF
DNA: TGTGCCATCCAATGGGGGCTTTCGGAGACCCAGTACTTC

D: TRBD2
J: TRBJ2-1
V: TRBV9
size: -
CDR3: CASSVATSGINNEQFF
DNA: TGTGCCAGCAGCGTAGCTACTAGCGGGATAAACAATGAGCAGTTCTTC

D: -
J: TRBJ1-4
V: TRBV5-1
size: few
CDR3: CASSLGQGWTNEKLFF
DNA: TGCGCCAGCAGCTTGGGTCAGGGTTGGACTAATGAAAAACTGTTTTTT

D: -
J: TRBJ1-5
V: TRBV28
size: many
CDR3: CASSLVDVGNQPQHF
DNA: TGTGCCAGCAGTTTAGTTGACGTCGGCAATCAGCCCCAGCATTTT

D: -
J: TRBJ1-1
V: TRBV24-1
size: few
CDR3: CATSGGRGLNTEAFF
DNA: TGTGCCACCAGTGGTGGAAGGGGCCTGAACACTGAAGCTTTCTTT

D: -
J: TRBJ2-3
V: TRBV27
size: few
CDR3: CASSSPGRRNTDTQYF
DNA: TGTGCCAGCAGTTCCCCGGGACGGAGGAACACAGATACGCAGTATTTT

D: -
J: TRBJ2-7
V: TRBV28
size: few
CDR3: CASSLHQQRFEQYF
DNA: TGTGCCAGCAGTTTACATCAACAGAGGTTCGAGCAGTACTTC

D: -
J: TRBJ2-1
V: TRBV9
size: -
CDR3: CASSASNQRKHRGALNEQFF
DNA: TGTGCCAGCAGCGCGTCGAACCAGCGCAAACATCGGGGGGCCCTAAATGAGCAGTTCTTC

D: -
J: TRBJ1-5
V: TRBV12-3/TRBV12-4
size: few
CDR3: CASSIRVANQPQHF
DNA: TGTGCCAGCAGTATAAGGGTTGCCAATCAGCCCCAGCATTTT

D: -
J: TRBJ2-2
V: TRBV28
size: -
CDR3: CASRPYLEREYTGELFF
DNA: TGTGCCAGCAGACCCTACCTAGAACGGGAGTACACCGGGGAGCTGTTTTTT

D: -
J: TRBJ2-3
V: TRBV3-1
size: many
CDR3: CASSQVVLDTQYF
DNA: TGTGCCAGCAGCCAAGTAGTGTTGGATACGCAGTATTTT

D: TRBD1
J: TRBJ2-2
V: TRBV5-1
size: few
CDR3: CASRTGENTGELFF
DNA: TGCGCCAGCAGGACAGGGGAGAACACCGGGGAGCTGTTTTTT

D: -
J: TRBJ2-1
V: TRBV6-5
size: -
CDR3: CASSYFTGNEQFF
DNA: TGTGCCAGCAGTTACTTCACTGGAAATGAGCAGTTCTTC

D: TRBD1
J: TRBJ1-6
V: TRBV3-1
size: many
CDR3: CASSHRDRTTFYNSPLHF
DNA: TGTGCCAGCAGCCACAGGGACAGGACAACTTTTTATAATTCACCCCTCCACTTT

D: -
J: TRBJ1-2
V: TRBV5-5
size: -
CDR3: CASSTSGGYTF
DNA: TGTGCCAGCAGCACCTCAGGGGGCTACACCTTC

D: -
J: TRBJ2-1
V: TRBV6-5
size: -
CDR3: CASSTRQTKGDEQFF
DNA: TGTGCCAGCAGTACCCGACAGACAAAAGGCGATGAGCAGTTCTTC

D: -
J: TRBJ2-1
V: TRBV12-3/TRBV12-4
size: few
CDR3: CASSLGSPEQFF
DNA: TGTGCCAGCAGTTTGGGAAGTCCTGAGCAGTTCTTC

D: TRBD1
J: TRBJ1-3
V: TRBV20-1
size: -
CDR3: CSASPGTGGSGNTIYF
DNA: TGCAGTGCTAGTCCCGGGACAGGGGGCTCTGGAAACACCATATATTTT

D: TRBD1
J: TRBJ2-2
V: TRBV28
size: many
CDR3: CASSLRTGGALAGELFF
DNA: TGTGCCAGCAGCCTGAGGACAGGGGGCGCGTTGGCCGGGGAGCTGTTTTTT

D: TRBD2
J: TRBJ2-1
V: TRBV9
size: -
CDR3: CASRVTSGSSYNEQFF
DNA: TGTGCCAGCAGGGTAACTAGCGGGAGCTCCTACAATGAGCAGTTCTTC

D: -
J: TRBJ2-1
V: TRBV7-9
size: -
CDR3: CASSLGAAGEQFF
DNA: TGTGCCAGCAGCTTAGGGGCGGCGGGTGAGCAGTTCTTC

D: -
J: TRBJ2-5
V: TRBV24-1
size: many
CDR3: CATSSGVVETQYF
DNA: TGTGCCACCAGTTCGGGGGTAGTAGAGACCCAGTACTTC

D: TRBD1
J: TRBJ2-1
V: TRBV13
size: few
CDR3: CASSLVGTAQFF
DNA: TGTGCCAGCAGCTTGGTTGGGACAGCGCAGTTCTTC

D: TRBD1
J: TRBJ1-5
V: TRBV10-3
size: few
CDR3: CAISDPRDRADQPQHF
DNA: TGTGCCATCAGTGATCCCCGGGACAGGGCCGATCAGCCCCAGCATTTT

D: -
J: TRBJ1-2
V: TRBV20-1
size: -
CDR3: CSASFQGYGYTF
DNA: TGCAGTGCTAGTTTCCAGGGGTACGGCTACACCTTC

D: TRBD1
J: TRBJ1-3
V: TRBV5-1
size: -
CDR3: CASRGTGTGNTIYF
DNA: TGCGCCAGCAGGGGGACAGGGACTGGAAACACCATATATTTT

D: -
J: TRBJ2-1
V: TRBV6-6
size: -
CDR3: CASSPWGSEQFF
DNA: TGTGCCAGCAGTCCCTGGGGGTCCGAGCAGTTCTTC

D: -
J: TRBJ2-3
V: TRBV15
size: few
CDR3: CATSRGGRGRTDTQYF
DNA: TGTGCCACCAGCAGAGGGGGGCGGGGGCGCACAGATACGCAGTATTTT

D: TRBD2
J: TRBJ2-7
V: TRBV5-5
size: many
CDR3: CASSLGGAGAYEQYF
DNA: TGTGCCAGCAGCTTGGGCGGAGCGGGGGCCTACGAGCAGTACTTC

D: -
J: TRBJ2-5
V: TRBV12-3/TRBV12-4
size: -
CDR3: CASSLRTPGRETQYF
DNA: TGTGCCAGCAGTTTAAGGACTCCAGGGCGAGAGACCCAGTACTTC

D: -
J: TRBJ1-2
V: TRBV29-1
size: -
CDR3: CSAGTSNYGYTF
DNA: TGCAGTGCCGGTACTTCTAACTATGGCTACACCTTC

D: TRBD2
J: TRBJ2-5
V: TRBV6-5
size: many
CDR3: CASSYGGGGPQETQYF
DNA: TGTGCCAGCAGTTACGGTGGGGGGGGTCCCCAAGAGACCCAGTACTTC

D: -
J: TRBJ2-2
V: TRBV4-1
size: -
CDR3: CASSQGRGAEELFF
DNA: TGCGCCAGCAGCCAAGGGAGGGGGGCGGAGGAGCTGTTTTTT

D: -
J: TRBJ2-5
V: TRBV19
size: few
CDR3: CASSIPGRETQYF
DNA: TGTGCCAGTAGTATCCCAGGGCGAGAGACCCAGTACTTC

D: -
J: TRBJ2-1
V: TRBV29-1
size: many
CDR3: CSVGVVGGSYNEQFF
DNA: TGCAGCGTTGGAGTAGTGGGGGGCTCCTACAATGAGCAGTTCTTC

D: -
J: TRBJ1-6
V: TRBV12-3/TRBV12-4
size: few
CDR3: CASSLTGASYNSPLHF
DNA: TGTGCCAGCAGTTTAACGGGGGCATCATATAATTCACCCCTCCACTTT

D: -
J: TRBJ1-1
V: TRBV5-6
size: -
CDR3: CASSLETILSTEAFF
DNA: TGTGCCAGCAGCTTGGAAACAATACTATCCACTGAAGCTTTCTTT

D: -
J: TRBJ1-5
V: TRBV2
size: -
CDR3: CASKSGTLISQPQHF
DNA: TGTGCCAGCAAATCCGGGACACTAATTAGTCAGCCCCAGCATTTT

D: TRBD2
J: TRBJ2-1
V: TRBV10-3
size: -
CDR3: CAINPGSGDNEQFF
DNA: TGTGCCATCAATCCAGGGAGCGGGGACAATGAGCAGTTCTTC

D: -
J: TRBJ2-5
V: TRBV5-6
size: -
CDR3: CASSPPTGIETQYF
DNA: TGTGCCAGCAGCCCCCCCACAGGGATAGAGACCCAGTACTTC

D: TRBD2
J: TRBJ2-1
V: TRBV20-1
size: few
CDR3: CSAGRGLAGGGEQFF
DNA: TGCAGTGCCGGACGAGGGCTAGCGGGAGGAGGTGAGCAGTTCTTC

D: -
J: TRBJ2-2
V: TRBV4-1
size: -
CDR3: CASSQVKGTGELFF
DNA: TGCGCCAGCAGCCAAGTAAAGGGCACCGGGGAGCTGTTTTTT